This T cell receptor beta chain originates from a study of PD-L1 blockade in urothelial cancer. Study summary: Timepoints chosen for blood analysis were 3 weeks (second dose) and 6 weeks after treatment start.

CDR1 is SGHTA, CDR2 FQGNSA, per germline. The CDR3 has 13 residues. The V end lost 5 bases, the J end lost 8 bases, and 13 bases lay between the germline ends. Using immunoSEQ multiplex PCR, the repertoire was profiled, and TCRdb retains in-frame clones only, with some absent. The sample comprises tens of thousands of clones, around 93% of which are singletons, and around 0.87% rests with the top ten. The sample's time point: peripheral blood 6 weeks after treatment start. Urothelial carcinoma, locally advanced or metastatic, affected the patients. The receptor's source is an elderly woman with urothelial cancer. The specimen was PBMCs, collected around atezolizumab (anti-PD-L1) treatment. This chain connects TRBV7-2 to TRBJ2-4; D may be TRBD1 (6 bases). CDR3 bases: TGTGCCAGCAGCCCCTCCGCAGGGGACATTCAGTACTTC. This gives the protein CASSPSAGDIQYF.